The 15 T cell receptor beta chains below come from one sample, sequenced in a study of blood T cell repertoires in COVID-19. Profiling relied on immunoSEQ multiplex PCR, and the TCRdb table lists in-frame clones only, not all of them. The sample includes approximately 300,000 clones, under 95% of them seen just once. Material for sequencing was PBMCs or T cells enriched from blood (not recorded which). These receptors were collected from a woman in her 30s who had recovered from COVID-19.

The gene calls are TRBV5-4 and TRBJ1-6, with D possibly being TRBD1 (6 bases). Trimming shortened V by 0 bases and J by 9 bases, and 16 bases separated the two germline ends. Germline loops: CDR1 SGHNT, CDR2 YYREEE (reference sequence). This CDR3 spans 16 amino acids. CDR3 region: CASSLAAGVKGSPLHF. The CDR3 DNA reads as TGTGCCAGCAGCTTGGCGGCAGGGGTTAAGGGTTCACCCCTCCACTTT.

The J gene is TRBJ2-7, the V gene TRBV7-2; 11 positions agree with TRBD2. The CDR3 has 15 amino acids. The ends lost 5 bases at V and 0 bases at J; junction bases unmatched: 3. Germline CDR1 SGHTA, CDR2 FQGNSA. The CDR3 reads CASSPSGGSSYEQYF. CDR3 nucleotide sequence: TGTGCCAGCAGCCCTAGCGGGGGGAGCTCCTACGAGCAGTACTTC.

The chain carries TRBV27 and TRBJ1-2; D may be TRBD1 (6 bases). From germline, CDR1 is MNHEY and CDR2 SMNVEV (reference sequence). V was pared by 9 bases and J by 3 bases, with 14 bases between. This CDR3 contains 13 residues. This CDR3 reads CASWGGSYYGYTF. CDR3 nucleotides: TGTGCCAGTTGGGGGGGCAGTTACTATGGCTACACCTTC.

The gene calls are TRBV28 and TRBJ2-3; TRBD2 matches at 10 bases. This CDR3 contains 13 residues. V gave up 6 bases and J gave up 5 bases; unmatched junction bases: 2. Per germline, CDR1 MDHEN and CDR2 SYDVKM. The CDR3 region is CASRASGGDTQYF. CDR3 sequence (DNA): TGTGCCAGCAGGGCTAGCGGGGGAGATACGCAGTATTTT.

J is TRBJ1-2 and V is TRBV7-9, with 8 bases fitting TRBD1. V dropped 3 bases and J dropped 8; count of bases not matched to a gene: 11. The V gene's germline CDR1 is SEHNR and CDR2 FQNEAQ (reference sequence). This CDR3 region has 15 residues. CDR3 bases: TGTGCCAGCAGCTTCCAGGGGGCCAACCGGCGGGGCTACACCTTC. This codes for CASSFQGANRRGYTF.

This chain's CDR3 is CASSLVGTTGGGYTF. CDR3 in DNA: TGTGCCAGCAGCTTAGTAGGGACGACGGGAGGAGGCTACACCTTC. The chain couples TRBV7-9 to TRBJ1-2; D is possibly TRBD1 (5 bases). In germline, CDR1 is SEHNR, CDR2 FQNEAQ (reference sequence). Trimming cost V 1 base and J 8 bases, with 17 bases left between them. The CDR3 covers 15 residues.

V is TRBV18 and J is TRBJ1-4, with 8 bases lining up with TRBD1. The V gene end was trimmed by 1 base and the J gene end by 3 bases; junction bases not matched to a gene: 1. The CDR3 contains 15 residues. Germline loops: CDR1 KGHSH, CDR2 LQKENI. The chain's CDR3 is CASSPQTGANEKLFF. The CDR3 coding sequence is TGTGCCAGCTCACCACAGACAGGGGCTAATGAAAAACTGTTTTTT.

This chain connects TRBV20-1 to TRBJ1-3; D remains unclear. Deletions cut 6 bases from V and 4 bases from J, with 7 bases between. In germline, CDR1 is DFQATT, CDR2 SNEGSKA (reference sequence). This CDR3 region has 11 residues. The DNA for the CDR3 is TGCAGTGCCGAACGGGGAAACACCATATATTTT. This gives the protein CSAERGNTIYF.

The chain employs TRBV28 and TRBJ1-1; no definite D call. The CDR3 runs to 15 residues. Germline CDR1 and CDR2: MDHEN and SYDVKM. V dropped 6 bases and J dropped 11 bases, with 25 bases sitting between them. The CDR3 nucleotides are TGTGCCAGCAGGGGGAGAAGGCTACAAAGGTCTTCGGCTTTCTTT. It specifies CASRGRRLQRSSAFF.

The chain carries TRBV6-2 or TRBV6-3 and TRBJ2-6; 7 bases align to TRBD2. The CDR3 length is 16 residues. Trimming at V came to 2 bases and at J to 1 base, leaving 2 bases not matched to a gene. CDR1 and CDR2 from the germline V gene are MNHEY and SVGEGT. The DNA for the CDR3 is TGTGCCAGCAGTTACGGGGGGGAATCTGGGGCCAACGTCCTGACTTTC. Its protein is CASSYGGESGANVLTF.

This clone was observed a single time. V gene TRBV7-2 combines with J gene TRBJ2-7, with D possibly matching TRBD1 (5 bases). Trimming took off 0 bases at V and 8 bases at J, with 11 bases between the two ends. The CDR3 runs to 13 residues. Germline V gives CDR1 SGHTA, CDR2 FQGNSA. This CDR3 reads CASSLAIVGQQYF. CDR3 nucleotides: TGTGCCAGCAGCTTAGCGATCGTGGGGCAGCAGTACTTC.

The rearrangement links TRBV29-1 to TRBJ2-5; 7 bases match TRBD2. V was pared by 6 bases and J by 5 bases, with 6 bases of the junction left unmatched. CDR3 length equals 12 residues. The germline CDR1 and CDR2 sequences are SQVTM and ANQGSEA. This CDR3 reads CSVVGGGETQYF. CDR3 nucleotides: TGCAGCGTCGTTGGGGGAGGGGAGACCCAGTACTTC.

V usage is TRBV2 and J usage is TRBJ1-1; D might be TRBD1 (6 bases). Germline V gene data show CDR1 as SNHLY and CDR2 as FYNNEI. This CDR3 is built from 14 residues. Trimming took off 5 bases at V and 0 bases at J, with 10 bases between the two ends. In DNA form, the CDR3 reads TGTGCCAGCAGTATACAGGGCATGAACACTGAAGCTTTCTTT. This codes for CASSIQGMNTEAFF.

The rearrangement links TRBV19 to TRBJ2-3, with TRBD2 identical over 7 bases. The germline CDR1 and CDR2 sequences are LNHDA and SQIVND (reference sequence). The V and J ends lost 4 bases and 10 bases, in that order; junction bases with no gene match: 8. This CDR3 region has 13 residues. The CDR3 DNA follows: TGTGCCAGTAGTAGGACCGGGACTAATGCGCAGTATTTT. Its translation: CASSRTGTNAQYF.

This sequence joins TRBV3-1 (or the pseudogene TRBV3-2) and TRBJ2-7; 12 bases agree with TRBD2. Germline CDR1 LGHDT, CDR2 YNNKEL (reference sequence). This CDR3 comprises 15 residues. Trimming cost V 6 bases and J 1 base; bases outside gene matches: 4. The DNA of the CDR3 is TGTGCCAGCAGACCTAGCGGGGGGGCATCCTACGAGCAGTACTTC. Its translation is CASRPSGGASYEQYF.